Reported below is one T cell receptor (beta chain). RNA transcripts provided the source from which TCR beta CDR3 regions were amplified. Carried out on the TCR CDR3, a first-round RT-PCR used the HTBI primer set. Using its own MiXCR run on the multiplex PCR reads, TCRdb lists one record per CDR3 protein. The profile shows roughly 100,000 distinct CDR3 sequences, about 37% of them singletons. The length of the CDR3 is 12 residues. The germline V gene encodes CDR1 WSHSY and CDR2 SAAADI. V lost 10 bases, J lost 1 base, and 10 bases lay in between. These data belong to a study of T cells in Graves' hyperthyroidism and ophthalmopathy. Hyperthyroidism, newly diagnosed and lasting under 2 months, affected patients aged 18 to 65.

Sequences were obtained from peripheral blood or thyroid tissue (not recorded which). The chain recombines TRBV10-2 with TRBJ1-1; a weak D match, TRBD1 (6 bases). The receptor was isolated from a woman aged 25 to 39 with Graves' hyperthyroidism. Written as DNA, the CDR3 is TGCGCCACTGAGGGACAGAACACTGAAGCTTTCTTT. It specifies CATEGQNTEAFF.